This TCR beta chain was captured in a study of blood T cell repertoires in COVID-19. The CDR3 has 11 residues. Trimming took off 4 bases at V and 2 bases at J, with 5 bases between the two ends. Germline V gene sequence: CDR1 DFQATT, CDR2 SNEGSKA (reference sequence). Produced via immunoSEQ multiplex PCR; TCRdb's table is partial and in-frame only. Among about 180,000 clones listed, roughly 83% were seen once. The chain is built from TRBV20-1 and TRBJ1-1, with D unresolved. This TCR was recovered from a woman in her sixties with acute or convalescent COVID-19. Sequenced input: peripheral blood. The CDR3, as DNA: TGCAGTGCTACCACTAACACTGAAGCTTTCTTT. Protein product: CSATTNTEAFF.